This T cell receptor beta chain was documented in a study of blood T cell repertoires in COVID-19. Study-level background: Donors in the United States, Italy and Spain gave samples during acute or convalescent COVID-19. T cells, B-cell-depleted T cells, or PBMCs supplied cDNA or gDNA.

Authors' processing steps: Amplification of reference gene primers provided the estimated nucleated cell counts. Only in-frame clones appear in the TCRdb table, and some are missing; sequencing was by immunoSEQ multiplex PCR. From that table come the V and J calls and clone size; the DNA was used to work out D and trimming. Here the sample spans around 180,000 clones, more than 75% being singletons. Patients at the Seattle site were enrolled during active infection and followed longitudinally. V dropped 0 bases and J dropped 3 bases, with 7 bases sitting between them. Per the germline V gene, CDR1 is SGHRS and CDR2 is YFSETQ. The CDR3 runs 13 residues.

The chain carries TRBV5-1 and TRBJ2-7; D call uncertain. Source material: peripheral blood. The receptor was derived from a person aged 70 to 85 with COVID-19, enrolled during active disease. This CDR3 is CASSLGRNYEQYF. CDR3 nucleotides: TGCGCCAGCAGCTTGGGCAGGAACTACGAGCAGTACTTC.